The T cell receptor beta chain described here comes from a study of cytotoxic CD8 clonotypes in ibrutinib-treated CLL. General study findings and limits: Clonality was higher at ibrutinib response and returned toward baseline at progression.

The CDR3 spans 15 residues. The V segment lost 4 bases and the J segment 1 base; nucleotides outside the gene matches: 4. Germline V gene lookup returns CDR1 MNHNS and CDR2 SASEGT. The assay was immunoSEQ multiplex PCR, and TCRdb's table has in-frame clones only and misses some. Among 160,000 or so clones listed, more than 65% were seen once. Details on this clone: Its antigen is unknown.

Sequencing used PBMCs, obtained after 12 months of ibrutinib treatment. This chain connects TRBV6-1 to TRBJ1-1; the match to TRBD1 covers 9 bases. The sequence derives from a human donor with chronic lymphocytic leukemia. CDR3 nucleotide sequence: TGTGCCAGCAGTGCCACACAGGGGGCGAACACTGAAGCTTTCTTT. Its translation is CASSATQGANTEAFF.